These 13 T cell receptor beta chains were all obtained from the same sample, sequenced in a study of blood T cell repertoires in COVID-19. The method was immunoSEQ multiplex PCR; TCRdb's version includes in-frame clones alone and lacks a portion of them. The table includes under 450,000 clones, approximately 90% detected once. The specimen was PBMCs or T cells enriched from blood (not recorded which). The receptors were sampled from a woman in her 40s who had been exposed to COVID-19.

The V call is TRBV4-2, the J call TRBJ2-6; 8 nucleotides line up with TRBD1. There are 18 residues in the CDR3. CDR1 and CDR2 from the germline V gene are LGHNA and YNFKEQ. With V trimmed by 0 bases and J by 1 base, 5 bases remained unmatched. CDR3 in amino acids: CASSQDRDRKSGANVLTF. The CDR3 DNA sequence: TGTGCCAGCAGCCAAGATAGGGACAGGAAATCTGGGGCCAACGTCCTGACTTTC.

CDR3 sequence reads: CASSESGDSYGYTF. In DNA, the CDR3 is TGCGCCAGCAGTGAGTCCGGTGATAGCTATGGCTACACCTTC. The chain combines TRBV10-1 with TRBJ1-2; D call uncertain. CDR3 length: 14 amino acids. Deletions cut 0 bases from V and 4 bases from J, with 9 bases between. Germline V gene sequence: CDR1 WNHNN, CDR2 SYGVQD (reference sequence).

This rearrangement joins TRBV2 to TRBJ1-1, with 8 bases lining up with TRBD1. The CDR3 spans 14 residues. Per germline, CDR1 SNHLY and CDR2 FYNNEI. V shed 3 bases, J shed 6 bases, and the junction held 6 bases outside the gene matches. The CDR3, as DNA: TGTGCCAGCAGTGAGACCCAGGGGGCTGCTGAAGCTTTCTTT. It translates to CASSETQGAAEAFF.

The gene calls are TRBV18 and TRBJ1-4; unclear D gene. Germline V gene data show CDR1 as KGHSH and CDR2 as LQKENI. V was shortened by 2 bases and J by 5 bases, with 6 bases between the two germline ends. This CDR3 has 13 residues. CDR3 residues: CASSPTVNEKLFF. The CDR3 region has the DNA TGTGCCAGCTCACCAACAGTGAATGAAAAACTGTTTTTT.

CDR3 region: CASSVGRAGELFF. For the CDR3, the DNA is TGTGCCAGCAGCGTAGGGAGAGCCGGGGAGCTGTTTTTT. The chain couples TRBV9 to TRBJ2-2, with D uncertain. The CDR3 runs to 13 residues. Germline loops: CDR1 SGDLS, CDR2 YYNGEE. V lost 0 bases to trimming and J lost 6 bases, with 6 bases between them.

V usage is TRBV5-6 and J usage is TRBJ1-2, with a weak D call TRBD1 (6 bases). Trimming took off 0 bases at V and 8 bases at J, with 17 bases between the two ends. Germline CDR1 SGHDT, CDR2 YYEEEE. The CDR3 is made up of 15 amino acids. CDR3 loop: CASSLGQASTRGYTF. The CDR3 nucleotides read TGTGCCAGCAGCTTGGGACAGGCCTCAACGCGGGGCTACACCTTC.

The chain links TRBV7-8 to TRBJ1-4; maybe TRBD1 (6 bases). This CDR3 region has 14 residues. Germline CDR1 reads SGHVS; CDR2 reads FQNEAQ. Trimming left V 5 bases short and J 5 bases short, with 12 bases between. The CDR3 spells CASSLRGRNEKLFF. The DNA for the CDR3 is TGTGCCAGCAGCCTCAGGGGTAGAAATGAAAAACTGTTTTTT.

The V call is TRBV19, the J call TRBJ2-5, with D possibly TRBD1 on 5 matching bases. Per the germline V gene, CDR1 is LNHDA and CDR2 is SQIVND (reference sequence). This CDR3 has 16 amino acids. Trimming shortened V by 5 bases and J by 5 bases, and 21 bases separated the two germline ends. CDR3 loop: CASSSSLSGNGETQYF. The CDR3 bases are TGTGCCAGTAGTTCGTCACTCTCAGGGAACGGTGAGACCCAGTACTTC.

The chain uses TRBV7-2 and TRBJ1-2; no reliable D call. CDR1 is SGHTA and CDR2 is FQGNSA in the germline V gene. This CDR3 has 14 amino acids. Trimming took 1 base from V and 1 from J, leaving 7 bases between them. This CDR3 reads CASSLEIGNYGYTF. As DNA, the CDR3 is TGTGCCAGCAGCTTAGAGATCGGTAACTATGGCTACACCTTC.

V is TRBV19 and J is TRBJ2-6; tentative D call: TRBD1 (5 bases). Trimming cost V 3 bases and J 3 bases, with 12 bases left between them. The germline gives CDR1 LNHDA, CDR2 SQIVND (reference sequence). The CDR3 consists of 16 residues. Here the CDR3 DNA reads TGTGCCAGTAGTATGGAAGGGGTTGGTGGGGCCAACGTCCTGACTTTC. Residues: CASSMEGVGGANVLTF.

The genes are TRBV24-1 and TRBJ2-5; D gene uncertain. The CDR3 runs to 14 residues. V lost 3 bases and J 7 bases, leaving 14 bases between the germline ends. The germline gives CDR1 KGHDR, CDR2 SFDVKD. CDR3 coding DNA: TGTGCCACCAGTGATCCCCTCGCACTTGGGACCCAGTACTTC. This encodes CATSDPLALGTQYF.

This clone has just one count. The CDR3 spells CASRTGYNSNQPQHF. DNA of the CDR3: TGTGCCAGTAGGACAGGGTATAATAGCAATCAGCCCCAGCATTTT. V is TRBV19 and J is TRBJ1-5, with 7 bases lining up with TRBD1. The J segment lost 0 bases and the V segment lost 6 bases, leaving 5 bases of the junction unmatched. Germline V CDR1 and CDR2: LNHDA, SQIVND (reference sequence). The CDR3 loop spans 15 amino acids.

This chain joins TRBV7-3 and TRBJ1-1; no firm D call. Trimming took off 5 bases at V and 4 bases at J, with 8 bases between the two ends. Per germline, CDR1 SGHTA and CDR2 FQGTGA. The CDR3 has 12 amino acids. CDR3 coding DNA: TGTGCCAGCAGCGCAGGCGCCACTGAAGCTTTCTTT. It codes for CASSAGATEAFF.